This TCR beta chain originates from a study of regulatory T cells in long-lasting Graves disease. Study at large: Over-5-year antithyroid drug use with positive TSH receptor antibodies defined persistent Graves' disease in the study.

The CDR3 has 12 amino acids. Germline-derived CDR1 and CDR2 are SGHDT and YYEEEE. The time point was: persistent/refractory GD, antithyroid drugs over 5 years with positive TRAb. PBMC-derived RNA was used for the TCR library. Combining iRepertoire HTBI primers with Arm-PCR of CDR3 regions, the authors built TCR beta libraries. Study processing details: Identified segments across samples numbered about 60 TRBV and about 13 TRBJ. One entry per CDR3 protein, called by TCRdb with MiXCR from the multiplex PCR reads. These V and J calls are TCRdb output, not the study's own analysis. The profile shows 300,000 to 500,000 distinct CDR3 sequences, 20% to 25% of them singletons. This clonotype showed up just a few times. Its specificity is not known. One junction end disagrees with the germline gene, perhaps due to a read error. Findings of the study overall: Preferential use of TRBV28, TRBJ1-2 and TRBJ2-5 was seen in persistent disease.

The rearrangement links TRBV5-6 to TRBJ2-7; possible D gene TRBD1, 6 bases. The sample consisted of peripheral blood mononuclear cells (PBMCs), taken when the disease was refractory, from a patient treated with antithyroid drugs. The source of this sequence is a female donor with Graves disease. The CDR3 region is CASSLYGGEQHF. CDR3 nucleotides: TGTGCCAGCAGCTTATATGGGGGCGAGCAGCACTTC.